The 6 T cell receptor beta chains below all came from one sample that was sequenced in a study of T cell repertoires in cytomegalovirus infection. TCRdb ran MiXCR on the reads and lists one entry per CDR3 protein. The repertoire has 150,000 to 200,000 distinct CDR3 sequences, 15% to 20% of them found once; the top ten carry roughly a sixth. Sequencing was done on a sample of CD8+ T cells from PBMCs. These receptors were obtained from a human donor in good health (CMV status not recorded). Some clones in this sample may be carry-over from other donors' samples.

This clonotype was observed many times. The chain recombines TRBV7-8 with TRBJ2-1; TRBD2 agrees at 13 bases. J gave up 4 bases and V 1 base, and 4 bases lay outside the gene matches. Germline CDR1 reads SGHVS; CDR2 reads FQNEAQ. The CDR3 is 17 amino acids. The CDR3 reads CASSLETSGRKYNEQFF. CDR3 DNA: TGTGCCAGCAGCTTAGAGACTAGCGGGAGGAAATACAATGAGCAGTTCTTC. Looking up the rest from reference TRBV7-8 and TRBJ2-1 gives the full variable domain: GAGVSQSPRYKVAKRGQDVALRCDPISGHVSLFWYQQALGQGPEFLTYFQNEAQLDKSGLPSDRFFAERPEGSVSTLKIQRTQQEDSAVYLCASSLETSGRKYNEQFFGPGTRLTVL.

The chain links TRBV7-3 to TRBJ2-1; 8 nucleotides line up with TRBD2. The CDR3 has 13 amino acids. After removal of 5 bases from V and 15 bases from J, the junction contained 12 bases not matched to a gene. The V gene's germline CDR1 is SGHTA and CDR2 FQGTGA. The CDR3 coding sequence is TGTGCCAGCAGCCCCGTCTCTAGCGGGCCTATGTTCTTC. This gives the protein CASSPVSSGPMFF.

This chain connects TRBV14 to TRBJ2-7, with 7 bases that match TRBD2. The V gene end was trimmed by 4 bases and the J gene end by 1 base; junction bases not matched to a gene: 10. Germline-derived CDR1 and CDR2 are SGHDN and FVKESK. This CDR3 contains 16 residues. Written as DNA, the CDR3 is TGTGCCAGCAGCCTCCCGGAGAGGGGAGGGTCCTACGAGCAGTACTTC. Amino acid sequence: CASSLPERGGSYEQYF. The full variable domain, with the rest looked up from reference TRBV14 and TRBJ2-7, is EAGVTQFPSHSVIEKGQTVTLRCDPISGHDNLYWYRRVMGKEIKFLLHFVKESKQDESGMPNNRFLAERTGGTYSTLKVQPAELEDSGVYFCASSLPERGGSYEQYFGPGTRLTVT.

This clonotype turned up a few times. The V gene is TRBV3-1, the J gene TRBJ2-1; unclear D gene. Between the trimmed V and J ends, which lost 1 base and 6 bases, there was a span of 4 bases. The CDR3 spans 12 residues. Per germline, CDR1 LGHDT and CDR2 YNNKEL (reference sequence). CDR3 residues: CASSQVANEQFF. CDR3 sequence (DNA): TGTGCCAGCAGCCAAGTTGCCAATGAGCAGTTCTTC.

The genes are TRBV11-1 and TRBJ2-7, with TRBD2 matching over 12 bases. Unmatched junction bases numbered 2, after V lost 5 bases and J lost 3 bases. The CDR3 has 14 residues. From germline, CDR1 is SGHAT and CDR2 FQDESV (reference sequence). Here the CDR3 reads CASSLTSGSYEQYF. The CDR3, as DNA: TGTGCCAGCAGCCTGACTAGCGGGAGCTACGAGCAGTACTTC.

V gene TRBV7-9 combines with J gene TRBJ2-7, with TRBD2 matching 7 bases. CDR1 is SEHNR and CDR2 is FQNEAQ in the germline V gene (reference sequence). V lost 11 bases, J lost 4 bases, and 5 bases stayed unmatched. The CDR3 consists of 11 residues. The DNA of the CDR3 is TGTGCCGGGGCTAGCGGTTACGAGCAGTACTTC. It yields the protein CAGASGYEQYF.